The clone carrying this T cell receptor beta chain has only a few counts. Germline V lookup: CDR1 LNHNV, CDR2 YYDKDF (reference sequence). V lost 0 bases, J lost 5 bases, and 13 bases lay in between. The CDR3 loop spans 15 amino acids. This sample was included in a study of blood T cell repertoires in COVID-19. Overall study context: Acute and convalescent COVID-19 specimens originated in the United States, Italy and Spain. T cells, B-cell-depleted T cells, or PBMCs provided the cDNA or gDNA that served as material.

Original data processing: Reference gene primers were amplified, and this amplification served to estimate nucleated cell counts. Method: immunoSEQ multiplex PCR; TCRdb's copy keeps in-frame clones and lacks some. Clonal size and the V and J genes are those of that table, whereas D and trimming came from the DNA. The sample lists about 60,000 clones; around nine tenths were seen once. The sequence was collected from a man aged 55 to 70 with acute or convalescent COVID-19. Sequencing was carried out using peripheral blood. The V gene is TRBV15, the J gene TRBJ1-1; tentative D call: TRBD1 (5 bases). The chain's CDR3 is CATSRDRAGVTEAFF. CDR3 sequence (DNA): TGTGCCACCAGCAGAGATCGGGCGGGGGTGACTGAAGCTTTCTTT.